Below, 30 T cell receptor beta chains from the same sample are listed, as sequenced in a study of siplizumab effects on memory and regulatory T cells. Using immunoSEQ multiplex PCR, the repertoire was profiled, and TCRdb retains in-frame clones only, with some absent. There are about 110,000 clones in the sample; around nine tenths occur only once, and approximately 1.3% lies in the top ten. The sample was CD4+ T cells sorted from blood. The receptors stem from a human donor in good health.

The chain uses TRBV6-1 and TRBJ1-4; D remains unclear. The ends were cut back, 4 bases at V and 4 bases at J, with 7 bases in the middle. The germline V gene encodes CDR1 MNHNS and CDR2 SASEGT. There are 13 residues in the CDR3. This CDR3 reads CASSGSDNEKLFF. The CDR3 coding sequence is TGTGCCAGCAGTGGTAGTGATAATGAAAAACTGTTTTTT.

This CDR3 reads CASSFTTLREQFF. Here the CDR3 DNA reads TGTGCCAGTAGTTTCACGACCCTTAGGGAGCAGTTCTTC. V gene TRBV19 combines with J gene TRBJ2-1; D is undetermined. The CDR3 length is 13 residues. Germline V CDR1 and CDR2: LNHDA, SQIVND (reference sequence). The germline V and J ends were trimmed by 5 bases and 10 bases, with 15 bases remaining between them.

CDR3 nucleotides: TGTGCCAGCTCACGATTCACCGGGACAGATAATGAAAAACTGTTTTTT. Its translation is CASSRFTGTDNEKLFF. The chain links TRBV18 to TRBJ1-4, with TRBD1 identical over 7 bases. CDR1 is KGHSH and CDR2 is LQKENI in the germline V gene. This CDR3 contains 16 residues. Trimming took 4 bases from V and 4 from J; bases not matched to a gene: 9.

This chain uses TRBV30 with TRBJ2-7; TRBD1 is a possible D gene (5 bases). The germline V gene has CDR1 GTSNPN and CDR2 SVGIG (reference sequence). The CDR3 covers 14 residues. V was shortened by 2 bases and J by 5 bases, with 16 bases between the two germline ends. CDR3 in DNA: TGTGCCTGGAGTCCTAACCAGGGTTTCAACGAGCAGTACTTC. Translating it yields CAWSPNQGFNEQYF.

This clone was seen once. The sample carries other DNA sequences with the same CDR3. This chain links TRBV11-3 with TRBJ1-1; tentatively, D is TRBD1 (5 bases). Trimming left V 5 bases short and J 4 bases short, with 8 bases between. The CDR3 runs 12 residues. Germline V gene lookup returns CDR1 SGHNT and CDR2 YENEEA. The CDR3, as DNA: TGTGCCAGCAGCCGTGGGGGCACTGAAGCTTTCTTT. The encoded protein is CASSRGGTEAFF.

V usage is TRBV10-1 and J usage is TRBJ2-4, with D possibly being TRBD2 (5 bases). This CDR3 spans 13 amino acids. With 8 bases removed from V and 8 bases from J, the gap between germline ends came to 16 bases. CDR1 is WNHNN, CDR2 SYGVQD, per germline (reference sequence). The CDR3 region is CASSPQPGDIQYF. As DNA, the CDR3 is TGCGCCAGCTCCCCTCAACCCGGGGACATTCAGTACTTC.

V gene TRBV5-1 combines with J gene TRBJ2-3; TRBD1 matches 7 bases. This CDR3 contains 12 residues. With 4 bases clipped from V and 11 bases from J, the junction kept 7 bases outside the gene matches. CDR1 is SGHRS, CDR2 YFSETQ, per germline. DNA for the CDR3: TGCGCCAGCAGCGGGGACAGATCCGGGCAGTATTTT. It yields the protein CASSGDRSGQYF.

The J gene is TRBJ1-5, the V gene TRBV5-6, with D uncertain. CDR1 SGHDT and CDR2 YYEEEE come from the germline V gene. This CDR3 spans 14 amino acids. V was cut by 0 bases and J by 6 bases, with 10 bases left in between. As DNA, the CDR3 is TGTGCCAGCAGCTTGGGCAGCTCTTCTCAGCCCCAGCATTTT. It yields the protein CASSLGSSSQPQHF.

The chain carries TRBV11-2 and TRBJ1-1; weak D call: TRBD1 (6 bases). CDR3 length: 14 amino acids. The V and J ends lost 7 bases and 1 base respectively, with 13 bases between them. Germline V gene lookup returns CDR1 SGHAT and CDR2 FQNNGV. The CDR3 spells CASTGGAANTEAFF. The CDR3 bases are TGTGCCAGCACCGGGGGGGCGGCGAACACTGAAGCTTTCTTT.

The chain couples TRBV6-1 to TRBJ2-2; unclear D gene. The CDR3 is 13 amino acids. The ends were cut back, 3 bases at V and 6 bases at J, with 8 bases in the middle. CDR1 is MNHNS and CDR2 is SASEGT in the germline V gene. The CDR3 DNA sequence: TGTGCCAGCAGTGATTTGTTGGCCGGGGAGCTGTTTTTT. It specifies CASSDLLAGELFF.

The chain uses TRBV6-5 and TRBJ2-5, with 9 positions matching TRBD1. Unmatched junction bases numbered 6, after V lost 5 bases and J lost 5 bases. Germline V gene lookup returns CDR1 MNHEY and CDR2 SVGAGI. CDR3 length: 14 residues. The CDR3 here is CASSQQGAWETQYF. The CDR3 DNA reads as TGTGCCAGCAGTCAACAGGGGGCCTGGGAGACCCAGTACTTC.

The J gene is TRBJ2-1, the V gene TRBV13; 9 positions match TRBD2. The CDR3 spans 18 residues. Trimming took 3 bases from V and 5 from J; bases not matched to a gene: 14. Germline assignment: CDR1 PRHDT and CDR2 FYEKMQ (reference sequence). The CDR3 DNA sequence: TGTGCCAGCAGCTTCGTGTTCTCGACTAGCGGACGCAACAATGAGCAGTTCTTC. This sequence encodes CASSFVFSTSGRNNEQFF.

The V and J genes are TRBV5-1 and TRBJ2-2, with D tentatively TRBD1 or TRBD2 (5 bases each). Per germline, CDR1 SGHRS and CDR2 YFSETQ. The length of the CDR3 is 16 residues. The V gene lost 0 bases and the J gene lost 3 bases, with 12 bases spanning the gap. The CDR3 is CASSLVGPGHTGELFF. The CDR3, as DNA: TGCGCCAGCAGCTTGGTAGGACCGGGACACACCGGGGAGCTGTTTTTT.

V gene TRBV5-1 combines with J gene TRBJ2-7; D may match TRBD1 or TRBD2 (6 bases each). In germline, CDR1 is SGHRS, CDR2 YFSETQ. Between the trimmed V and J ends, which lost 4 bases and 2 bases, there was a span of 16 bases. The CDR3 length is 15 residues. The CDR3 spells CASSDSLGGPYEQYF. CDR3 nucleotides: TGCGCCAGCAGCGACTCACTTGGGGGGCCCTACGAGCAGTACTTC.

The CDR3 sequence: CASSESGQGGSEAFF. Written as DNA, the CDR3 is TGTGCCAGCAGTGAAAGTGGGCAGGGAGGATCTGAAGCTTTCTTT. The chain employs TRBV6-1 and TRBJ1-1, with D possibly being TRBD1 (5 bases). V was clipped by 2 bases and J by 6 bases, with 16 bases between them. Germline lookup yields CDR1 MNHNS and CDR2 SASEGT. The CDR3 contains 15 residues.

The J gene is TRBJ2-3, the V gene TRBV6-6, with D perhaps matching TRBD2 (6 bases). V shed 2 bases and J shed 2 bases, with 11 bases lying between them. The CDR3 contains 15 residues. CDR1 is MNHNY and CDR2 is SVGAGI in the germline V gene (reference sequence). CDR3 protein: CASSYPSAITDTQYF. Here the CDR3 DNA reads TGTGCCAGCAGTTACCCTAGCGCGATCACAGATACGCAGTATTTT.

CDR3 sequence reads: CASSLGTGRGTDTQYF. DNA for the CDR3: TGTGCCAGCAGCTTAGGGACAGGAAGGGGCACAGATACGCAGTATTTT. The V call is TRBV11-2, the J call TRBJ2-3, with 7 bases that match TRBD1. This CDR3 comprises 16 residues. The ends lost 1 base at V and 1 base at J; junction bases unmatched: 5. Germline-derived CDR1 and CDR2 are SGHAT and FQNNGV.

This chain connects TRBV7-9 to TRBJ1-2; 7 positions match TRBD1. The V segment lost 5 bases and the J segment 2 bases; nucleotides outside the gene matches: 2. The CDR3 is made up of 13 amino acids. The V gene's germline CDR1 is SEHNR and CDR2 FQNEAQ (reference sequence). CDR3 in amino acids: CASSRQGNYGYTF. In DNA, the CDR3 is TGTGCCAGCAGCCGACAGGGAAACTATGGCTACACCTTC.

Note on this clone: This CDR3 is also generated by other DNA sequences in the sample. This chain uses TRBV6-1 with TRBJ1-2; D gene uncertain. V shed 7 bases and J shed 8 bases, with 14 bases lying between them. This CDR3 has 12 amino acids. Germline values: CDR1 MNHNS, CDR2 SASEGT. CDR3 bases: TGTGCCAGCAACGAATGGGGTCGGGGCTACACCTTC. Translation gives CASNEWGRGYTF.

J is TRBJ2-7 and V is TRBV4-1, with D uncertain. V was shortened by 4 bases and J by 7 bases, with 20 bases between the two germline ends. The CDR3 extends over 15 amino acids. Germline CDR1 reads MGHRA; CDR2 reads YSYEKL. In nucleotides, the CDR3 is TGCGCCAGCAGCCCCACGGCCAACCACCTTTGGGAGCAGTACTTC. It encodes CASSPTANHLWEQYF.

The chain employs TRBV4-1 and TRBJ2-7; 7 bases are shared with TRBD2. CDR3 length: 17 residues. Trimming took 3 bases from V and 9 from J; bases not matched to a gene: 20. Germline assignment: CDR1 MGHRA and CDR2 YSYEKL. CDR3 nucleotides: TGCGCCAGCAGCCAGGTCTTGGGGAGGGCAAATGGTTCTGGGCAGTACTTC. It encodes CASSQVLGRANGSGQYF.

In this sample, this clone turned up a few times. This chain connects TRBV6-5 to TRBJ1-2, with D possibly TRBD1 on 5 matching bases. V dropped 2 bases and J dropped 8 bases, with 12 bases sitting between them. This CDR3 is 13 amino acids long. Germline V gene lookup returns CDR1 MNHEY and CDR2 SVGAGI. The DNA of the CDR3 is TGTGCCAGCAGTTACGGGGGATATCAGGGCTACACCTTC. As protein: CASSYGGYQGYTF.

The chain combines TRBV2 with TRBJ1-1; no firm D call. With 6 bases removed from V and 0 bases from J, the gap between germline ends came to 14 bases. CDR1 and CDR2 from the germline V gene are SNHLY and FYNNEI. This CDR3 is built from 15 residues. The CDR3 coding sequence is TGTGCCAGCAGGAGGCCTACCTATCTGAACACTGAAGCTTTCTTT. This gives the protein CASRRPTYLNTEAFF. Looking up the rest from reference TRBV2 and TRBJ1-1 gives the full variable domain: EPEVTQTPSHQVTQMGQEVILRCVPISNHLYFYWYRQILGQKVEFLVSFYNNEISEKSEIFDDQFSVERPDGSNFTLKIRSTKLEDSAMYFCASRRPTYLNTEAFFGQGTRLTVV.

The V gene is TRBV28, the J gene TRBJ1-5; no clear D. Per germline, CDR1 MDHEN and CDR2 SYDVKM. This CDR3 is built from 11 residues. The ends were cut back, 3 bases at V and 6 bases at J, with 3 bases in the middle. CDR3 in amino acids: CASSLGQPQHF. The CDR3 coding sequence is TGTGCCAGCAGTTTGGGTCAGCCCCAGCATTTT.

The chain combines TRBV6-5 with TRBJ2-1; D is unresolved. Trimming stripped 2 bases from V and 6 bases from J, with 14 bases between. Germline lookup yields CDR1 MNHEY and CDR2 SVGAGI. The CDR3 is 15 amino acids. The CDR3 loop is CASSYRRHAANEQFF. CDR3 bases: TGTGCCAGCAGTTACCGAAGACACGCGGCCAATGAGCAGTTCTTC.

This chain links TRBV5-1 with TRBJ2-6, with 8 bases aligning to TRBD1. This CDR3 has 16 residues. V shed 9 bases and J 2 bases; nucleotides not matched to a gene: 10. Germline V gene data show CDR1 as SGHRS and CDR2 as YFSETQ. CDR3 amino acids: CATAWSGGTGANVLTF. DNA of the CDR3: TGCGCCACCGCCTGGTCAGGGGGCACTGGGGCCAACGTCCTGACTTTC.

The rearrangement links TRBV10-3 to TRBJ2-2, with D possibly being TRBD1 (5 bases). From germline, CDR1 is ENHRY and CDR2 SYGVKD. V gave up 0 bases and J gave up 6 bases, with 11 bases separating them. There are 15 residues in the CDR3. The DNA for the CDR3 is TGTGCCATCAGTGAGTCTCGGGCAGGGCCCGGGGAGCTGTTTTTT. Translated: CAISESRAGPGELFF.

CDR3 residues: CASSQGGLTYEQYF. CDR3 DNA sequence: TGTGCCAGCAGCCAAGGTGGACTTACCTACGAGCAGTACTTC. This chain uses TRBV9 with TRBJ2-7; D possibly corresponds to TRBD2 (5 bases). Germline loops: CDR1 SGDLS, CDR2 YYNGEE. There are 14 residues in the CDR3. Trimming removed 4 bases from V and 2 bases from J, with 13 bases in between.

This clone was detected only once. V and J are TRBV5-4 and TRBJ2-1, with D perhaps TRBD2 (5 bases). CDR1 is SGHNT and CDR2 is YYREEE in the germline V gene (reference sequence). The CDR3 has 16 amino acids. Trimming removed 2 bases at V and 0 bases at J, with 12 bases between. CDR3 nucleotide sequence: TGTGCCAGCAGCTTTGAGGGCCAATACTCCTACAATGAGCAGTTCTTC. This encodes CASSFEGQYSYNEQFF.

There are a few counts of this clone. No DNA is shown, since the ends of the CDR3 on it are uncertain; the CDR3 is the one TCRdb lists. This chain connects TRBV13 to TRBJ1-1. CDR1 and CDR2 from the germline V gene are PRHDT and FYEKMQ (reference sequence). Inclusive of both ends, the CDR3 amounts to 13 amino acids. Here the CDR3 reads CASILGGNTEAFF.